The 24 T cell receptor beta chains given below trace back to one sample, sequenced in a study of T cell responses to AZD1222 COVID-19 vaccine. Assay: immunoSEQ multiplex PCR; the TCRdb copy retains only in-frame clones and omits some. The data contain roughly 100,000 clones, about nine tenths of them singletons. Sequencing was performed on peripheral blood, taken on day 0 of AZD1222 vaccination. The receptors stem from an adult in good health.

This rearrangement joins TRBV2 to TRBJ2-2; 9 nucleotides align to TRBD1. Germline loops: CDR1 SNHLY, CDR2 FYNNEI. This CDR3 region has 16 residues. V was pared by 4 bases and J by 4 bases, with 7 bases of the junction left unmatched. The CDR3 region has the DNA TGTGCCAGCAGTGTCCTTGGGACAGGGTCCACCGGGGAGCTGTTTTTT. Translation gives CASSVLGTGSTGELFF.

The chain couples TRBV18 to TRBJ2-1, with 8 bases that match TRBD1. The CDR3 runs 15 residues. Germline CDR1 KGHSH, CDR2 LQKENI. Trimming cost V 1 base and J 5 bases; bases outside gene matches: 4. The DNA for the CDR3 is TGTGCCAGCTCACCACGGGACAGGTTGAACAATGAGCAGTTCTTC. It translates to CASSPRDRLNNEQFF.

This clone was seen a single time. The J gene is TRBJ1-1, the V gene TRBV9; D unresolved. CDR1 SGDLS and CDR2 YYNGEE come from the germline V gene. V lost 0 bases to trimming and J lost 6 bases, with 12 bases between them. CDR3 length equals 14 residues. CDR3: CASSVANGGAEAFF. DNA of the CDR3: TGTGCCAGCAGCGTAGCCAACGGCGGGGCTGAAGCTTTCTTT.

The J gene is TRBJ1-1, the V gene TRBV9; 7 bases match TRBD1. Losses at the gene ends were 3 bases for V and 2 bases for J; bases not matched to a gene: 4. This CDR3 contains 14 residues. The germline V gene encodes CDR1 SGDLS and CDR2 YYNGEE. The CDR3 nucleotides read TGTGCCAGCAGCGGACGGACAGGTAACACTGAAGCTTTCTTT. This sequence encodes CASSGRTGNTEAFF.

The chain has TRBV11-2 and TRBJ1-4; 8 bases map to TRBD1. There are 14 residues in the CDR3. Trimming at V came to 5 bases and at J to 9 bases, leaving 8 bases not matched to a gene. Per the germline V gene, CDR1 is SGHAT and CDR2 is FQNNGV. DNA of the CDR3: TGTGCCAGCAGCCGGACAGGGTCCCCGCAAAAACTGTTTTTT. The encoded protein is CASSRTGSPQKLFF.

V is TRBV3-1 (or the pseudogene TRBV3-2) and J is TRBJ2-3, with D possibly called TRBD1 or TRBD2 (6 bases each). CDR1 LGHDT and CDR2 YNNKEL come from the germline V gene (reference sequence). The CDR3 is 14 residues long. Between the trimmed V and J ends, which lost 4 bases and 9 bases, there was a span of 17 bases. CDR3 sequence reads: CASSPKAGGGTQYF. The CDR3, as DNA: TGTGCCAGCAGCCCTAAGGCCGGGGGCGGAACGCAGTATTTT.

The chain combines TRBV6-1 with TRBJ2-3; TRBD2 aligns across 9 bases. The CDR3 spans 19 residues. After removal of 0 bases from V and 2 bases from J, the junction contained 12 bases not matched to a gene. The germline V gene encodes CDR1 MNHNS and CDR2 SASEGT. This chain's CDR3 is CASSEAAGGRGGSTDTQYF. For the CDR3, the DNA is TGTGCCAGCAGTGAAGCTGCGGGGGGGCGCGGGGGTTCCACAGATACGCAGTATTTT.

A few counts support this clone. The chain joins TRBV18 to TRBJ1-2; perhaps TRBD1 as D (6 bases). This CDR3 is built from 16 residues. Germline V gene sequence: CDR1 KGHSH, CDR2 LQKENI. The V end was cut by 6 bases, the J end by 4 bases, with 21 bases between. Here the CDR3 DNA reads TGTGCCAGCTCCCTTACAGGGCAAACTTCTAGCTATGGCTACACCTTC. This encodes CASSLTGQTSSYGYTF.

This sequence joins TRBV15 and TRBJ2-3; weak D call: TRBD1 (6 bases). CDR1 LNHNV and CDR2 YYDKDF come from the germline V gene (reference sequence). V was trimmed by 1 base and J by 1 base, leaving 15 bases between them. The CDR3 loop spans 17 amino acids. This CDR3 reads CATSRVPQGWGTDTQYF. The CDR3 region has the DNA TGTGCCACCAGCAGAGTACCCCAGGGGTGGGGCACAGATACGCAGTATTTT. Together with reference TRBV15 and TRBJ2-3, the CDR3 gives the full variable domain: DAMVIQNPRYQVTQFGKPVTLSCSQTLNHNVMYWYQQKSSQAPKLLFHYYDKDFNNEADTPDNFQSRRPNTSFCFLDIRSPGLGDTAMYLCATSRVPQGWGTDTQYFGPGTRLTVL.

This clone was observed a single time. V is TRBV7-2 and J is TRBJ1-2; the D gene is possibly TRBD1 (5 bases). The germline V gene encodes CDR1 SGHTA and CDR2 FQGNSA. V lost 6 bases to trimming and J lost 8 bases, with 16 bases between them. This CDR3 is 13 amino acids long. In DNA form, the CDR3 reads TGTGCCAGCAGAATTCGGGGGAAACGGGGCTACACCTTC. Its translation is CASRIRGKRGYTF. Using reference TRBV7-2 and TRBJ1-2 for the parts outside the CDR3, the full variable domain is GAGVSQSPSNKVTEKGKDVELRCDPISGHTALYWYRQSLGQGLEFLIYFQGNSAPDKSGLPSDRFSAERTGGSVSTLTIQRTQQEDSAVYLCASRIRGKRGYTFGSGTRLTVV.

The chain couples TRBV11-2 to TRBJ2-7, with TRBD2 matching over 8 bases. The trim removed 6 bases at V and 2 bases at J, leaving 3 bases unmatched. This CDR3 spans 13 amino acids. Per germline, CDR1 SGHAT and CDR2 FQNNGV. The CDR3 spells CASRGSGAYEQYF. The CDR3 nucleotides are TGTGCCAGCAGGGGTAGCGGGGCCTACGAGCAGTACTTC.

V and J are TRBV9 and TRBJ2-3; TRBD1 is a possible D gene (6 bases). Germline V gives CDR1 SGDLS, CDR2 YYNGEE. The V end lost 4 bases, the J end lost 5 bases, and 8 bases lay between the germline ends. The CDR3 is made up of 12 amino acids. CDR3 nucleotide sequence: TGTGCCAGCAGCTACAGGGAAGATACGCAGTATTTT. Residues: CASSYREDTQYF.

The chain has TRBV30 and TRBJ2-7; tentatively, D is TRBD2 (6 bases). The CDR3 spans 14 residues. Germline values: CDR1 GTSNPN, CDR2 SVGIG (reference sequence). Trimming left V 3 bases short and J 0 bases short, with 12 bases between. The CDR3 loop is CAWRGGPSSYEQYF. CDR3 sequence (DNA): TGTGCCTGGAGGGGGGGACCGAGCTCCTACGAGCAGTACTTC.

DNA of the CDR3: TGTGCCAGCAGCCCAGCGACTAGTAGATCCTACAATGAGCAGTTCTTC. Amino acid sequence: CASSPATSRSYNEQFF. This sequence joins TRBV9 and TRBJ2-1; possibly TRBD2 for D (6 bases). This CDR3 contains 16 residues. The V gene lost 4 bases and the J gene lost 1 base, with 15 bases spanning the gap. CDR1 is SGDLS and CDR2 is YYNGEE in the germline V gene.

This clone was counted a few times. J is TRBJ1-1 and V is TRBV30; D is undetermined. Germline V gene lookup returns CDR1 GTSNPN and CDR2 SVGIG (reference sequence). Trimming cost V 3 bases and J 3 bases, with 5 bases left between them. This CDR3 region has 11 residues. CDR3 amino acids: CAWSGYTEAFF. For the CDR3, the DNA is TGTGCCTGGAGCGGTTACACTGAAGCTTTCTTT.

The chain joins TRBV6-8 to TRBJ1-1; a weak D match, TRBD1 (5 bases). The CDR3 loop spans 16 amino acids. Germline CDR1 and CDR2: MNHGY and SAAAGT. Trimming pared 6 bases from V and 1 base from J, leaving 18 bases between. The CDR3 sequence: CASSQGRGKKNTEAFF. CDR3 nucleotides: TGTGCCAGCAGCCAGGGAAGAGGCAAAAAGAACACTGAAGCTTTCTTT.

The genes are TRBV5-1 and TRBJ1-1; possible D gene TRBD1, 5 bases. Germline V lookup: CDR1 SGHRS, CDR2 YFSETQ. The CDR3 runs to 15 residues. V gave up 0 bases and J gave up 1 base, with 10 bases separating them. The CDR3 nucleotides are TGCGCCAGCAGCTTGGGGCAGGGAAAGAACACTGAAGCTTTCTTT. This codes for CASSLGQGKNTEAFF.

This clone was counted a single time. The CDR3 is CASSSTKGPRFGNEKLFF. The DNA of the CDR3 is TGTGCCAGCAGTTCCACCAAAGGACCTAGATTTGGTAATGAAAAACTGTTTTTT. The chain links TRBV27 to TRBJ1-4; no clear D. V lost 4 bases and J lost 4, with 22 bases in between. The CDR3 is 18 residues long. Germline CDR1 MNHEY, CDR2 SMNVEV (reference sequence). Looking up the rest from reference TRBV27 and TRBJ1-4 gives the full variable domain: EAQVTQNPRYLITVTGKKLTVTCSQNMNHEYMSWYRQDPGLGLRQIYYSMNVEVTDKGDVPEGYKVSRKEKRNFPLILESPSPNQTSLYFCASSSTKGPRFGNEKLFFGSGTQLSVL.

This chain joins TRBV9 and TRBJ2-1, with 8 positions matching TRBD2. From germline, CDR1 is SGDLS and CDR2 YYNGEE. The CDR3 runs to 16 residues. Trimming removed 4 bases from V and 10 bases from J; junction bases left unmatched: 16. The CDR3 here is CASSPGLVGLSGEQFF. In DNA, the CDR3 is TGTGCCAGCAGCCCGGGACTAGTGGGCCTCTCGGGGGAGCAGTTCTTC.

The DNA of the CDR3 is TGCGCCAGCAGCTTCGACAGGGGGACTGAAGCTTTCTTT. Its protein product is CASSFDRGTEAFF. V is TRBV5-1 and J is TRBJ1-1; 9 nucleotides align to TRBD1. This CDR3 has 13 amino acids. Looked up from germline, CDR1 is SGHRS and CDR2 is YFSETQ. Trimming took 2 bases from V and 5 from J; bases not matched to a gene: 1.

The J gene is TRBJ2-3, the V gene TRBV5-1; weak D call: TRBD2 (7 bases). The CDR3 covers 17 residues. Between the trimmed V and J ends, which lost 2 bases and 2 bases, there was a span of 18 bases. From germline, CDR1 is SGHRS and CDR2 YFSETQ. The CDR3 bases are TGCGCCAGCAGCTTATTGAGGGGGGGTGCCCTCACAGATACGCAGTATTTT. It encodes CASSLLRGGALTDTQYF.

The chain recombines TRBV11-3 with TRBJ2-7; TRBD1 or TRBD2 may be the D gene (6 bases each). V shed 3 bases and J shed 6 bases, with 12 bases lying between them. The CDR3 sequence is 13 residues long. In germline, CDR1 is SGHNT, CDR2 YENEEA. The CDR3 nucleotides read TGTGCCAGCAGCTTGTCGGGGGCTGGCGAGCAGTACTTC. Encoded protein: CASSLSGAGEQYF.

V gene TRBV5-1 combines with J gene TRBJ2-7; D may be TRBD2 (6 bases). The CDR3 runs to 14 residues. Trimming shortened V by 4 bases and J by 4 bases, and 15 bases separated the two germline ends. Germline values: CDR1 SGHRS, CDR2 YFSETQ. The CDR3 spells CASSMTSGVYEQYF. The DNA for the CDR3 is TGCGCCAGCAGCATGACTAGTGGGGTGTACGAGCAGTACTTC.

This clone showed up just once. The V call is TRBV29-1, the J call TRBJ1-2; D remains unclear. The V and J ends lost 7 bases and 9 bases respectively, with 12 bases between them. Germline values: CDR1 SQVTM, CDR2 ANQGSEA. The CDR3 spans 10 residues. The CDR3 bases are TGCAGCGCCGACGACGAACGCTACACCTTC. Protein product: CSADDERYTF.